This is a list of T cell receptor beta chains from one sample in a study of early stage breast cancer tumors. The data were produced by immunoSEQ multiplex PCR, yet TCRdb's version contains in-frame clones alone and is incomplete. The sample lists over 45,000 clones; about 80% were seen once. The sample consisted of blood. These receptors all come from a person aged 45 to 59 with breast cancer. Each CDR3 is given with its conserved first and last residue.

>TRBV5-1|TRBJ1-4
CASSLEGKDEKLFF
>TRBV7-2|TRBJ2-6
CASSLALSPSGANVLTF
>TRBV2|TRBJ2-7
CASSEASGYAYEQYF
>TRBV4-1|TRBJ1-4
CASSQITGTGIEKLFF
>TRBV28|TRBJ1-1
CASSLWGSGQLNTEAFF
>TRBV9|TRBJ1-3
CASSVAPGNTIYF
>TRBV4-1|TRBJ1-4
CASSPTGRGTNEKLFF
>TRBV21-1|TRBJ1-2
CASRSTRAYGYTF
>TRBV28|TRBJ1-6
CASSSSREAGNSPLHF
>TRBV27|TRBJ1-5
CASSPGDRALGPQHF
>TRBV10-3|TRBJ2-2
CAISDRELGELFF
>TRBV5-1|TRBJ1-4
CASSFGPGGEKLFF
>TRBV6-5|TRBJ1-2
CASSYSLGWSGYTF
>TRBV18|TRBJ2-5
CASSPGVQETQYF
>TRBV7-8|TRBJ2-7
CASTLVARGEQYF
>TRBV5-4|TRBJ2-3
CASSIGTSGTTDTQYF
>TRBV6-1|TRBJ1-1
CASAEPRTEAFF
>TRBV14|TRBJ1-2
CASSQDSSLGRYGYTF
>TRBV15|TRBJ2-3
CATSRDPGVDTQYF
>TRBV6-5|TRBJ1-6
CASSYVNLGGPLHF
>TRBV7-2|TRBJ1-5
CASSSGGPQHF
>TRBV2|TRBJ2-2
CASSENQWGGELFF
>TRBV5-1|TRBJ2-1
CASRRLAGASFNEQFF
>TRBV5-6|TRBJ1-5
CASSRLDSLDQPQHF
>TRBV7-8|TRBJ2-1
CASSSLAETRYNEQFF
>TRBV6-1|TRBJ1-1
CASSDVGTDTEAFF
>TRBV5-1|TRBJ1-2
CASSLGGSTGGSYGYTF
>TRBV4-3|TRBJ2-5
CASSQADSAWETQYF
>TRBV14|TRBJ1-2
CASATTGTGNYGYTF
>TRBV2|TRBJ2-2
CASSLLAGGSGELFF
>TRBV6-5|TRBJ1-3
CASRPGTGGGNTIYF
>TRBV19|TRBJ1-2
CATQYVGSGYTF
>TRBV2|TRBJ2-7
CASSSPGQESYEQYF
>TRBV9|TRBJ2-7
CASSVGRGGEQYF
>TRBV19|TRBJ1-4
CASSIPGTGEEKLFF